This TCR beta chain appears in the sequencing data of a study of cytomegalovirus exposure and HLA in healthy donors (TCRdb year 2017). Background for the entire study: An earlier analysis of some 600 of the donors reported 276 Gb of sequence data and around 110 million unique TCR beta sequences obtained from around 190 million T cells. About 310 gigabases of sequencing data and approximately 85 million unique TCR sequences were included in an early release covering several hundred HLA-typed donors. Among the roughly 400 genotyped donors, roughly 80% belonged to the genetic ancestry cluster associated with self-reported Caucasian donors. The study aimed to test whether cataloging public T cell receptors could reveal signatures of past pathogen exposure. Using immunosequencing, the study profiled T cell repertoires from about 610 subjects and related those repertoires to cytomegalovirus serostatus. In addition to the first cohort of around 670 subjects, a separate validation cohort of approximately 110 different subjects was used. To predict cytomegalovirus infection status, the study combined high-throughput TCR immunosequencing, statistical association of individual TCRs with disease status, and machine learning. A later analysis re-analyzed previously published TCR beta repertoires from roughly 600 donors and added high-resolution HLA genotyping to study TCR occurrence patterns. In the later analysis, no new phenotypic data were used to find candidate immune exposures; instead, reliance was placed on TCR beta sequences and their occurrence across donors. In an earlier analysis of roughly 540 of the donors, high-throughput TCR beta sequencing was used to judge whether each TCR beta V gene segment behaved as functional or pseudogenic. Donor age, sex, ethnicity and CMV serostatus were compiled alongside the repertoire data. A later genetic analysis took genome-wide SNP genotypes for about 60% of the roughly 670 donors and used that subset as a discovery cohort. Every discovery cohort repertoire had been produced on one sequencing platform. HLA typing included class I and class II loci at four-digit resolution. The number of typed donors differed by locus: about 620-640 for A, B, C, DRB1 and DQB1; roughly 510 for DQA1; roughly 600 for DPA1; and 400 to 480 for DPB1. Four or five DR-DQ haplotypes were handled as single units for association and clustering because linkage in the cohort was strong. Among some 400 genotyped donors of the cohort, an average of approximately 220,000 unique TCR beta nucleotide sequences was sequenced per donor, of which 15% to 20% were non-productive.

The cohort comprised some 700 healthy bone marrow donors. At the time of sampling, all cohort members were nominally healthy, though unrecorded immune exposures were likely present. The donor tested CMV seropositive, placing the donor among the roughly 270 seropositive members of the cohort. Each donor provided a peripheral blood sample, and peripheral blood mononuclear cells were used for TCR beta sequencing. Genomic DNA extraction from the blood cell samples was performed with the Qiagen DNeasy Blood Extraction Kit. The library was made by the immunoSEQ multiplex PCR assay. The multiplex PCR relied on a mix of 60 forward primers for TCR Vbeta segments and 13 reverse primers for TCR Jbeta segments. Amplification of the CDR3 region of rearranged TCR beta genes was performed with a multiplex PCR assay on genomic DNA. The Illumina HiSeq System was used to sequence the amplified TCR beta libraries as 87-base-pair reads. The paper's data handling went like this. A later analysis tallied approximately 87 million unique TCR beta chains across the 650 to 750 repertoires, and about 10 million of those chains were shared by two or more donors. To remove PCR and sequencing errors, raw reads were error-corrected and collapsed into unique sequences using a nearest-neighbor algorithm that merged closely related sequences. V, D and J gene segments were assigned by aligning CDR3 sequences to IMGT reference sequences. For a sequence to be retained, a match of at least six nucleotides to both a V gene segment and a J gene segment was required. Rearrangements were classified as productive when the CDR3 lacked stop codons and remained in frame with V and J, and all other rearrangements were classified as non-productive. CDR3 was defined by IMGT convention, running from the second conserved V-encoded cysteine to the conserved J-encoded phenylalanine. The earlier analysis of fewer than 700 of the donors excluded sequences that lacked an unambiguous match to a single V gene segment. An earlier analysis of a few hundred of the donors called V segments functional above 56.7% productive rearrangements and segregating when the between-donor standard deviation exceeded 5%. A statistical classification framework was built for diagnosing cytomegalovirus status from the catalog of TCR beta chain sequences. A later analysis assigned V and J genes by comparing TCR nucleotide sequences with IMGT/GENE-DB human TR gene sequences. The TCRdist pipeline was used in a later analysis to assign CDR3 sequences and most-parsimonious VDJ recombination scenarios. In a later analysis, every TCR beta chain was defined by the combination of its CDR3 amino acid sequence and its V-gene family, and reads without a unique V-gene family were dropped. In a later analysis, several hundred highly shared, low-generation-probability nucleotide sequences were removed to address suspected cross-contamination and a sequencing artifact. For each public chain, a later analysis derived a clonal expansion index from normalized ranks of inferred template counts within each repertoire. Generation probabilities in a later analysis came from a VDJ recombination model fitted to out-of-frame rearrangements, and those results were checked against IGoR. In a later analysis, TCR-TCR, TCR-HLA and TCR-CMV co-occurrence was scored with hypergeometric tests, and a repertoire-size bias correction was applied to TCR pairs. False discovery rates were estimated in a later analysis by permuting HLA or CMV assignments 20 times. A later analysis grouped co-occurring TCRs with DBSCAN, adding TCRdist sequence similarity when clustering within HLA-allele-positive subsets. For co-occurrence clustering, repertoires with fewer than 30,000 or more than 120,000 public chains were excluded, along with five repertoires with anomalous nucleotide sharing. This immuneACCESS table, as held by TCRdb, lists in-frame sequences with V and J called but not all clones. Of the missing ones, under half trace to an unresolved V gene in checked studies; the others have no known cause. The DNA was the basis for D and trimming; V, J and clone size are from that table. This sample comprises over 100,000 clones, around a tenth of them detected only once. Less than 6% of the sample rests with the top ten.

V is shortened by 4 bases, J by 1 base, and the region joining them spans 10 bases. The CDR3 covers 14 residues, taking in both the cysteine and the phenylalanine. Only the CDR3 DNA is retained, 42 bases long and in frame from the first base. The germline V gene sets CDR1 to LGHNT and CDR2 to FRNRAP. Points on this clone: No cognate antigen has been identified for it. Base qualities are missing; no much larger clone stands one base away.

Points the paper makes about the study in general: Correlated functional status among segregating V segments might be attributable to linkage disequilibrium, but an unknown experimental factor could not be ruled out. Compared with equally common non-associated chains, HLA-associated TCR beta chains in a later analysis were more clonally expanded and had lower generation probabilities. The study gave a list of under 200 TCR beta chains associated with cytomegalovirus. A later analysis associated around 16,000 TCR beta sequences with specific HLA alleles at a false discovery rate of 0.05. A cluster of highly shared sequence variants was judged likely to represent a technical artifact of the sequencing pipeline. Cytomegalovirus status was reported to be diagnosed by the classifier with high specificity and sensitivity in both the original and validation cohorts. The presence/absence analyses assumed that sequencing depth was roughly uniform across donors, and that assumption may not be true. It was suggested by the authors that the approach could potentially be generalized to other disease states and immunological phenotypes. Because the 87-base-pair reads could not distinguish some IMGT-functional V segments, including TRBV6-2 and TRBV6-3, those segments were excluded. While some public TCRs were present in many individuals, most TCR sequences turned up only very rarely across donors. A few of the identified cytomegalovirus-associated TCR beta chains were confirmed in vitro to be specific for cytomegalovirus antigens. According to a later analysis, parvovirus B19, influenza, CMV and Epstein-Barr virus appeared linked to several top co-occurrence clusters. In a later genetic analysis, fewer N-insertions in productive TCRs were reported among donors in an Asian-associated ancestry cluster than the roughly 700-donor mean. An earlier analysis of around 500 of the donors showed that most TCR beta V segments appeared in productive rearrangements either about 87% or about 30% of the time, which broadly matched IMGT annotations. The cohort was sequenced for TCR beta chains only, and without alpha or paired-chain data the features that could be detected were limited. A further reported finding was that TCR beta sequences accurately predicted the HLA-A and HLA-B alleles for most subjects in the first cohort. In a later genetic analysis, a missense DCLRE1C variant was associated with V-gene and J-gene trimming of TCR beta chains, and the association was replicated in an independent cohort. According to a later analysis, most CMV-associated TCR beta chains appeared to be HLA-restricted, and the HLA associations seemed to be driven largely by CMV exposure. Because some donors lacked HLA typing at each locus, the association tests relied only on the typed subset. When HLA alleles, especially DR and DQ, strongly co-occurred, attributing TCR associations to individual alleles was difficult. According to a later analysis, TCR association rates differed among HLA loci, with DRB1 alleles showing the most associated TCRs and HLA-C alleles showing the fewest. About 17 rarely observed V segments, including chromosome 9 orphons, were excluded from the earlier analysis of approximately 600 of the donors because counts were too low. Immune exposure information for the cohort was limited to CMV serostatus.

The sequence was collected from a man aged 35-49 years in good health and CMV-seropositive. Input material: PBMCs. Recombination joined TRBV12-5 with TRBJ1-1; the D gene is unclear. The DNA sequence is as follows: TGTGCTAGTGGTTCCCCTGACAAGAACACTGAAGCTTTCTTT. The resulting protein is CASGSPDKNTEAFF.